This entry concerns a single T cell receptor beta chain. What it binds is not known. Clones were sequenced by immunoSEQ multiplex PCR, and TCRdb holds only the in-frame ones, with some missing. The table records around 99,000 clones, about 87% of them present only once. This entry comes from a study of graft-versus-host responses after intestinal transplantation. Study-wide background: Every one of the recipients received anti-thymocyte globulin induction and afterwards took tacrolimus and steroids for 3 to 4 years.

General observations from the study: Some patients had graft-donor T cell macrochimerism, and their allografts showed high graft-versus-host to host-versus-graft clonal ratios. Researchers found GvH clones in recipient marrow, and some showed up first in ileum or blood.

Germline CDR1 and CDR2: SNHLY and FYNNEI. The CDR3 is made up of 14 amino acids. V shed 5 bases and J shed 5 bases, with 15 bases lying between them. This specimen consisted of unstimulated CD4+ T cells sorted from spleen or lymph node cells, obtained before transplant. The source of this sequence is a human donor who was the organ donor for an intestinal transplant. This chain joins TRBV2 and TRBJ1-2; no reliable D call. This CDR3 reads CASSPRSDMYGYTF. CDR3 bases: TGTGCCAGCAGTCCCAGATCCGATATGTATGGCTACACCTTC.